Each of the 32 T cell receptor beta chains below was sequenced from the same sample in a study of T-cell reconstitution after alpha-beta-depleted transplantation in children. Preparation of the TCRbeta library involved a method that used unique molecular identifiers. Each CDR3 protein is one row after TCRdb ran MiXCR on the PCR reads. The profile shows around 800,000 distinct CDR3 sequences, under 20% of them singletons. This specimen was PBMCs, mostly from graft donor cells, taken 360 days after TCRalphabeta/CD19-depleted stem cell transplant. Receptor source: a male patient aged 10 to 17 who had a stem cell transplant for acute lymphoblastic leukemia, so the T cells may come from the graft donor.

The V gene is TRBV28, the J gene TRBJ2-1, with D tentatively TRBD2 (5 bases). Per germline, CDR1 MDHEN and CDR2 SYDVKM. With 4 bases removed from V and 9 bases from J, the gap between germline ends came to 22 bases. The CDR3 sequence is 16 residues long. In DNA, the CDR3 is TGTGCCAGCAGTTCTCAGGACTCCACAATTGGGAGTGAGCAGTTCTTC. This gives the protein CASSSQDSTIGSEQFF.

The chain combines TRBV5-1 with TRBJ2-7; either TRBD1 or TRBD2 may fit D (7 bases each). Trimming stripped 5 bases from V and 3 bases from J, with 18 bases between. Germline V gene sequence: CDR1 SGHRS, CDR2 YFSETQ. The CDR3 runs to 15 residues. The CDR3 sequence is CASSQGGRSLYEQYF. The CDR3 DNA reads TGCGCCAGCAGTCAGGGGGGGCGTAGCCTCTACGAGCAGTACTTC.

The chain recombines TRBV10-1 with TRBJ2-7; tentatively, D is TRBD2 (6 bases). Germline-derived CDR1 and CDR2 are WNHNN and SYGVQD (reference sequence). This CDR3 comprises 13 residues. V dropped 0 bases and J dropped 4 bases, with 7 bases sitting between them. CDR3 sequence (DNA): TGCGCCAGCAGTGAGTCGACTAGTTACGAGCAGTACTTC. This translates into CASSESTSYEQYF.

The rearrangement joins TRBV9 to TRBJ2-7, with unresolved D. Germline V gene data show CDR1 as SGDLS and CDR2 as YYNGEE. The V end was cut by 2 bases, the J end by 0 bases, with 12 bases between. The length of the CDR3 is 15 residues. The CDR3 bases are TGTGCCAGCAGCGTCCTCAGCTACCGCTCCTACGAGCAGTACTTC. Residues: CASSVLSYRSYEQYF.

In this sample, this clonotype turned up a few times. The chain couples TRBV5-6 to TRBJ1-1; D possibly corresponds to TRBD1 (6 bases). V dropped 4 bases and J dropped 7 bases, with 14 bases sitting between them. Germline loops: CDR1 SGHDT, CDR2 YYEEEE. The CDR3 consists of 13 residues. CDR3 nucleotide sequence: TGTGCCAGCAGCCCCTTAAACAGGGATGAAGCTTTCTTT. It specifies CASSPLNRDEAFF.

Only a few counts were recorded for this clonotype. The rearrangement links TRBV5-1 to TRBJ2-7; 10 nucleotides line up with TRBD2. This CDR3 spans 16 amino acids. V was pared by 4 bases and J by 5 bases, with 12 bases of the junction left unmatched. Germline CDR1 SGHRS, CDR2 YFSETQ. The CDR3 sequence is CASSQPLLAGRNEQYF. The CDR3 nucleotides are TGCGCCAGCAGCCAACCCCTACTAGCGGGACGAAACGAGCAGTACTTC. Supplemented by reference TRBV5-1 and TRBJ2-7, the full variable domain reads KAGVTQTPRYLIKTRGQQVTLSCSPISGHRSVSWYQQTPGQGLQFLFEYFSETQRNKGNFPGRFSGRQFSNSRSEMNVSTLELGDSALYLCASSQPLLAGRNEQYFGPGTRLTVT.

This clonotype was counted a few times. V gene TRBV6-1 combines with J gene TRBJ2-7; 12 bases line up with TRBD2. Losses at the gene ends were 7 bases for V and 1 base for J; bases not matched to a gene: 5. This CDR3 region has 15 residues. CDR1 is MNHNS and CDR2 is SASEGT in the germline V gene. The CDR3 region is CASIRTSGMSYEQYF. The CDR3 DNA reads TGTGCCAGCATCCGGACTAGCGGGATGTCCTACGAGCAGTACTTC.

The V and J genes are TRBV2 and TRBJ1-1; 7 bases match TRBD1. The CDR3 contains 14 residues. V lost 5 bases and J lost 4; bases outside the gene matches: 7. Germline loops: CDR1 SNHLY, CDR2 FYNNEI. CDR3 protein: CASSYATGLTEAFF. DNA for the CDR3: TGTGCCAGCAGTTATGCGACAGGGCTCACTGAAGCTTTCTTT.

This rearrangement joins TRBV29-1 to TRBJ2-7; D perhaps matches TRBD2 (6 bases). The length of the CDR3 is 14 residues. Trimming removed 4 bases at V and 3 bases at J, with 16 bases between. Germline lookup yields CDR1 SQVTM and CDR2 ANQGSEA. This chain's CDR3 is CSVVVLGRGYEQYF. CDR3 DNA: TGCAGCGTTGTGGTCCTCGGGCGGGGCTACGAGCAGTACTTC.

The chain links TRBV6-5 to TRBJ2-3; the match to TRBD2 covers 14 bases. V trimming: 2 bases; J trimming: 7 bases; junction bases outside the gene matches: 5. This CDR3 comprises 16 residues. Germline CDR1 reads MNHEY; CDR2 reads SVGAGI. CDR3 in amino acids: CASSYLGTSGSNTQYF. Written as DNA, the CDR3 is TGTGCCAGCAGTTACCTCGGGACTAGCGGGAGCAATACGCAGTATTTT.

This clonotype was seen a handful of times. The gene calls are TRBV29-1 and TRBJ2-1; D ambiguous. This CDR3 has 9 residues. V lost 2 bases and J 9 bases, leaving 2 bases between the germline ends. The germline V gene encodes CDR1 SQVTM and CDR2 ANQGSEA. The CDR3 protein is CSVEFEQFF. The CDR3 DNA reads TGCAGCGTTGAATTTGAGCAGTTCTTC.

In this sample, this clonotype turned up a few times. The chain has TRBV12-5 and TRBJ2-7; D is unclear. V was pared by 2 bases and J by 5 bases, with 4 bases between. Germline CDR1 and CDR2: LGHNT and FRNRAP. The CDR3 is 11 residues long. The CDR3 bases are TGTGCTAGTGGTTTGATCCACGAGCAGTACTTC. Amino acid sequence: CASGLIHEQYF.

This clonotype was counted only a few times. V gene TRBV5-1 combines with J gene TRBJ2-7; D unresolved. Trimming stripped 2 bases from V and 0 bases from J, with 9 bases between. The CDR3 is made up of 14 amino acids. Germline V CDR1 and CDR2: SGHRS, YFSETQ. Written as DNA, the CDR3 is TGCGCCAGCAGCTTAAGGGTTCCCTCCTACGAGCAGTACTTC. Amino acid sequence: CASSLRVPSYEQYF.

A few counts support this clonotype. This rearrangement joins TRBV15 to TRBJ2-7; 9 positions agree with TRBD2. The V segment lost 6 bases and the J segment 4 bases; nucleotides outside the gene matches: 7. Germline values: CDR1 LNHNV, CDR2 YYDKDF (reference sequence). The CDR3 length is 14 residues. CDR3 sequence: CATRLREGLYEQYF. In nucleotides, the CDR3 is TGTGCCACCAGACTGCGGGAGGGCCTATACGAGCAGTACTTC.

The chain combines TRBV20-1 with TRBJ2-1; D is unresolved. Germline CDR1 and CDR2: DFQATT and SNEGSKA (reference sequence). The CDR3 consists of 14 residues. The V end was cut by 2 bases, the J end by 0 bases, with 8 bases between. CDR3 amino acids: CSARRLPSYNEQFF. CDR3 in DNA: TGCAGTGCTAGACGGCTCCCCTCCTACAATGAGCAGTTCTTC.

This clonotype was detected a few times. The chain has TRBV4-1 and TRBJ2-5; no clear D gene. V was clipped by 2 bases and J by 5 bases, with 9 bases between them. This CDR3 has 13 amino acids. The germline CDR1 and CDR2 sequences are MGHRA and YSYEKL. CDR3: CASSQILGETQYF. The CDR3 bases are TGCGCCAGCAGCCAAATTCTCGGGGAGACCCAGTACTTC.

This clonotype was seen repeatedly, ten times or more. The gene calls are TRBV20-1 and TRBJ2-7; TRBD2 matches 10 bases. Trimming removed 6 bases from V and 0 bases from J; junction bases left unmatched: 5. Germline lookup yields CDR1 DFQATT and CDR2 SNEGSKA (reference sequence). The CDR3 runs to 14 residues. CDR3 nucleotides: TGCAGTGCCCAACTAGCGGGAAGCTCCTACGAGCAGTACTTC. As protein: CSAQLAGSSYEQYF.

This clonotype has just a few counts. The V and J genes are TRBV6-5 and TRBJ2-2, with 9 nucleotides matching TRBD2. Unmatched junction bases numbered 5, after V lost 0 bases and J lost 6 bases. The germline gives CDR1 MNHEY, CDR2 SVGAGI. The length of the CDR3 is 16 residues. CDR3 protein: CASSYSTSGLAGELFF. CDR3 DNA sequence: TGTGCCAGCAGTTACTCAACTAGCGGGCTTGCCGGGGAGCTGTTTTTT.

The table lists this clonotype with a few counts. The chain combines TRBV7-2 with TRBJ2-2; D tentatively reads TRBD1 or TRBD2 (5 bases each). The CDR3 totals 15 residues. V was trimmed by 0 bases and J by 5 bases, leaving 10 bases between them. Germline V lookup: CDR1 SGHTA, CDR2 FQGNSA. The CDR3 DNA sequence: TGTGCCAGCAGCTTAGCCACCTGGGGGACCGGGGAGCTGTTTTTT. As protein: CASSLATWGTGELFF.

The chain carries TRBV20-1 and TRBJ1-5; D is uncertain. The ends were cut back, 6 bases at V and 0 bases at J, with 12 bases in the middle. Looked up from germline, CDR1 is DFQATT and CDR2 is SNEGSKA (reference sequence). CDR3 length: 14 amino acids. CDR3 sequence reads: CSAPPGVSNQPQHF. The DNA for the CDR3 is TGCAGTGCCCCGCCCGGGGTTAGCAATCAGCCCCAGCATTTT.

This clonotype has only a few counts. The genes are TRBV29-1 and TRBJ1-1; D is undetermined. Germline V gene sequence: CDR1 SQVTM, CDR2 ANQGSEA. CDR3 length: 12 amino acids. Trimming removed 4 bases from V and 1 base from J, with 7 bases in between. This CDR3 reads CSVGEPNTEAFF. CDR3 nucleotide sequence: TGCAGCGTTGGGGAGCCGAACACTGAAGCTTTCTTT.

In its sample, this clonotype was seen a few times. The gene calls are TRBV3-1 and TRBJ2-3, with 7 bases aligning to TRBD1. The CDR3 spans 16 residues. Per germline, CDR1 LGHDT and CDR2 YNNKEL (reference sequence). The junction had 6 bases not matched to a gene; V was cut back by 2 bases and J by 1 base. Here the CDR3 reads CASSQSPGQRTDTQYF. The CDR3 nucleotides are TGTGCCAGCAGCCAAAGCCCGGGACAGCGCACAGATACGCAGTATTTT.

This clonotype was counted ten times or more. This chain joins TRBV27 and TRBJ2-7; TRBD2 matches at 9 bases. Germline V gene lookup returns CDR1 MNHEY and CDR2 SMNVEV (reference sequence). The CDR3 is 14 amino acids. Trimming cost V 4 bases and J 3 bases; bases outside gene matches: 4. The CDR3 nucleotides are TGTGCCAGCAGTTGGGCTAGCGGGAACTACGAGCAGTACTTC. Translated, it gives CASSWASGNYEQYF.

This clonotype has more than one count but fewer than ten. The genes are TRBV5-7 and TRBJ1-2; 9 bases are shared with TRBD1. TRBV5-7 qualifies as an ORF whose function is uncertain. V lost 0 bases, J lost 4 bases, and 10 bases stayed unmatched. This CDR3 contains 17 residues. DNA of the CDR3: TGTGCCAGCAGCTTGGTTCTTGACAGGGGGACTCCCTATGGCTACACCTTC. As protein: CASSLVLDRGTPYGYTF.

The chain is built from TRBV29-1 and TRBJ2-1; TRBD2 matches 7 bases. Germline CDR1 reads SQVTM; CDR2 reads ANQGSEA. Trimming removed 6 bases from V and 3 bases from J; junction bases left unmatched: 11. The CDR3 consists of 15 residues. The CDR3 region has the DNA TGCAGCGTCCCCCGTAGGACTAGGAACTACAATGAGCAGTTCTTC. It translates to CSVPRRTRNYNEQFF.

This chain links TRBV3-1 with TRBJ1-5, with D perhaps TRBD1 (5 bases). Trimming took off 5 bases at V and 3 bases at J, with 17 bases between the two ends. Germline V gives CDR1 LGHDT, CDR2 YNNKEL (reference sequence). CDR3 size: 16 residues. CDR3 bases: TGTGCCAGCAGCGCGACCCTACAGGCCTTCAATCAGCCCCAGCATTTT. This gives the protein CASSATLQAFNQPQHF.

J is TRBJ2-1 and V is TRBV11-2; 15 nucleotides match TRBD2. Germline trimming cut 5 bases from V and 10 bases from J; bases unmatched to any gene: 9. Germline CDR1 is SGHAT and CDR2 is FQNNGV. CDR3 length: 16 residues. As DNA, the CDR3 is TGTGCCAGCAGCGATTGGACTAGCGGGAGGGCTCACGAGCAGTTCTTC. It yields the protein CASSDWTSGRAHEQFF.

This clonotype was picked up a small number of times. CDR3 loop: CATSLLAGLNEQFF. CDR3 DNA sequence: TGTGCCACATCACTGCTAGCGGGATTGAATGAGCAGTTCTTC. The V gene is TRBV15, the J gene TRBJ2-1; 9 bases match TRBD2. With V trimmed by 9 bases and J by 7 bases, 10 bases remained unmatched. The CDR3 contains 14 residues. The germline V gene encodes CDR1 LNHNV and CDR2 YYDKDF (reference sequence).

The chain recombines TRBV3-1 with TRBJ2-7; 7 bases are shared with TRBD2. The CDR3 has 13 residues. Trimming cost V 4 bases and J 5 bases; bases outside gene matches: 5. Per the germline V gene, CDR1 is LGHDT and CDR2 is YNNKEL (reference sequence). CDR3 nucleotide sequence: TGTGCCAGCAGCCGCCTCACTAGCGACGAGCAGTACTTC. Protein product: CASSRLTSDEQYF.

The DNA for the CDR3 is TGCGCCAGCAGTCAATTCCGGGACACGCGCTACGAGCAGTACTTC. Its translation: CASSQFRDTRYEQYF. The genes are TRBV23-1 and TRBJ2-7, with D perhaps TRBD1 (6 bases). TRBV23-1 is assigned to the ORF class and has an uncertain function. This CDR3 has 15 amino acids. Deletions cut 1 base from V and 3 bases from J, with 13 bases between.

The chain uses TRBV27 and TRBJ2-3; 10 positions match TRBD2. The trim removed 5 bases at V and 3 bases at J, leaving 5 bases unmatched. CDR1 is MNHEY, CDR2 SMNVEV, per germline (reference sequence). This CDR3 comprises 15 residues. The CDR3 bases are TGTGCCAGCAGTCACGGACTAGCGGCTACAGATACGCAGTATTTT. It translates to CASSHGLAATDTQYF.

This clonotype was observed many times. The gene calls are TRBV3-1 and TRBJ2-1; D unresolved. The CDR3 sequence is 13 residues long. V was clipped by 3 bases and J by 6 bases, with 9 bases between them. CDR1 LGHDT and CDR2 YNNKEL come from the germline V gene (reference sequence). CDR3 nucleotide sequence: TGTGCCAGCAGCCACTATCAGGTCAATGAGCAGTTCTTC. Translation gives CASSHYQVNEQFF.